This paragraph reports one T cell receptor beta chain. Antigen: not known. Graves' hyperthyroidism qualified as stable when ophthalmopathy did not progress within 18 months. It was 10 ml of fresh peripheral blood that supplied the PBMCs. The data were obtained in a study of T cells in Graves' hyperthyroidism and ophthalmopathy. The overall study: Once the initial diagnosis was made, peripheral blood was obtained before any treatment. Study findings and constraints: Blood held most thyroid clonotypes expanded above 0.001 frequency.

What was amplified from RNA transcripts were TCR beta CDR3 regions. The TCR CDR3 was amplified in a first-round RT-PCR using the HTBI primer set. TCRdb re-derived calls from the multiplex PCR reads in MiXCR, one entry per CDR3 protein. The sample includes 600,000 to 650,000 distinct CDR3 sequences, around 16% of them seen just once. Germline CDR1 reads MNHNS; CDR2 reads SASEGT. CDR3 size: 12 residues. This chain joins TRBV6-1 and TRBJ2-7; the match to TRBD2 covers 8 bases. The DNA end is more similar to TRBJ2-1, so the J call may be wrong. Sequencing was done on a sample of blood. This sequence was found in a woman aged 25 to 45 with Graves' hyperthyroidism. CDR3 nucleotide sequence: TGTGCCAGCGAACGGGAGGGGTACGAGCAGTTCTTC. Protein product: CASEREGYEQFF.